Included here is one T cell receptor beta chain sequence, with context. Antigen unknown. The germline V gene encodes CDR1 SGHVS and CDR2 FQNEAQ. Trimming took 5 bases from V and 3 from J; bases not matched to a gene: 4. This CDR3 spans 13 amino acids. These data come from a study of cytomegalovirus exposure and HLA in healthy donors. About the research overall: According to later analysis, the same platform produced the roughly 130 validation and some 680 first-cohort repertoires.

Overall study results and limits: It was found in a later analysis that first-cohort TCR clusters tended to co-occur in the 100 to 150 validation repertoires. In vitro data verified a few CMV-associated chains as specific for CMV antigens.

The repertoire was sequenced with immunoSEQ multiplex PCR; TCRdb's copy has only in-frame clones and lacks some. The sample has 150,000 to 200,000 clones, roughly 90% seen once. The TCR was taken from a woman aged 18 to 35 in good health and CMV-seronegative. This chain links TRBV7-8 with TRBJ2-7, with 7 bases lining up with TRBD1. The sample was PBMCs. The CDR3 DNA reads as TGTGCCAGCAGCGCAACAGGGGTCTACGAGCAGTACTTC. It translates to CASSATGVYEQYF.